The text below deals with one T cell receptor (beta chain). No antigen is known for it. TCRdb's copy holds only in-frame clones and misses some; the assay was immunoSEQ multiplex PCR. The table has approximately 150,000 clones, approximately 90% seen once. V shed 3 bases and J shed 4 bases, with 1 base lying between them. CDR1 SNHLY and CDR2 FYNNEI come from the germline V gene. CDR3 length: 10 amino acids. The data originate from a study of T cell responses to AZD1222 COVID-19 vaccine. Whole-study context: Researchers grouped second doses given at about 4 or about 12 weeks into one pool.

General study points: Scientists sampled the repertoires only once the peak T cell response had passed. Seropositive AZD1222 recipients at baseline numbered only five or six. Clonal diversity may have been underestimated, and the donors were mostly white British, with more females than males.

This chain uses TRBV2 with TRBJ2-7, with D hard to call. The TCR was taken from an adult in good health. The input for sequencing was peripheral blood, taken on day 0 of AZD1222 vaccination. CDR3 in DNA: TGTGCCAGCAGTGAGTACGAGCAGTACTTC. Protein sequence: CASSEYEQYF.